A single sample gave rise to the 18 T cell receptor beta chains below, sequenced in a study of cytomegalovirus exposure and HLA in healthy donors. Primers included in the PCR were 60 Vbeta and 13 Jbeta primers. Libraries were prepared by immunoSEQ multiplex PCR; TCRdb keeps only in-frame clonotypes and omits some of them. The sample table includes approximately 43,000 clones. Sequenced sample: PBMCs. These receptor sequences come from a woman under 40 in good health and CMV-seronegative.

The chain joins TRBV11-3 to TRBJ2-7; D remains ambiguous. V lost 5 bases and J 3 bases, leaving 11 bases between the germline ends. This CDR3 has 13 residues. Germline CDR1 reads SGHNT; CDR2 reads YENEEA. The DNA for the CDR3 is TGTGCCAGCAGCCCTCCGACACTCTACGAGCAGTACTTC. Translated: CASSPPTLYEQYF.

This sequence joins TRBV7-9 and TRBJ2-3, with TRBD1 identical over 9 bases. The V and J ends lost 6 bases and 4 bases, in that order; junction bases with no gene match: 8. CDR3 length equals 15 residues. Germline assignment: CDR1 SEHNR and CDR2 FQNEAQ (reference sequence). CDR3 sequence: CASRPGTGRADTQYF. The DNA for the CDR3 is TGTGCCAGCAGGCCCGGGACAGGGAGGGCAGATACGCAGTATTTT.

The chain combines TRBV27 with TRBJ2-7; 7 bases line up with TRBD1. The germline CDR1 and CDR2 sequences are MNHEY and SMNVEV (reference sequence). The V and J ends lost 6 bases and 3 bases, in that order; junction bases with no gene match: 11. The CDR3 consists of 15 residues. CDR3 region: CASSRSGRGHYEQYF. CDR3 DNA: TGTGCCAGCAGCAGAAGCGGTAGGGGGCACTACGAGCAGTACTTC.

The rearrangement joins TRBV12-2 to TRBJ1-5; the table's D call, TRBD1, was not checked against the DNA. TRBV12-2 has pseudogene status. There are 16 residues in the CDR3. CDR3 sequence (DNA): TGTGCAAGTCGCTCCTCGGACAGGACCTCCAATCAGCCCCAGCATTTT. Amino acids: CASRSSDRTSNQPQHF.

CDR3 protein: CASSQTAGTGETQYF. For the CDR3, the DNA is TGTGCCAGCAGCCAAACGGCCGGGACTGGGGAGACCCAGTACTTC. This chain connects TRBV4-2 to TRBJ2-5, with D possibly being TRBD2 (6 bases). V lost 2 bases, J lost 5 bases, and 15 bases lay in between. This CDR3 is built from 15 residues. Per germline, CDR1 LGHNA and CDR2 YNFKEQ.

The chain has TRBV27 and TRBJ2-7; a weak D match, TRBD2 (6 bases). CDR3 length: 14 residues. Trimming left V 4 bases short and J 5 bases short, with 15 bases between. Germline lookup yields CDR1 MNHEY and CDR2 SMNVEV (reference sequence). CDR3 in amino acids: CASSSALALNEQYF. The CDR3 DNA sequence: TGTGCCAGCAGTTCCGCCCTAGCGTTAAACGAGCAGTACTTC.

The J gene is TRBJ2-5, the V gene TRBV6-5; 11 bases align to TRBD2. Unmatched junction bases numbered 5, after V lost 6 bases and J lost 5 bases. CDR3 length: 14 amino acids. The germline gives CDR1 MNHEY, CDR2 SVGAGI. CDR3 nucleotides: TGTGCCAGCAGGCTAGCGGGAGGCGTGGAGACCCAGTACTTC. Residues: CASRLAGGVETQYF.

The J gene is TRBJ1-3, the V gene TRBV5-1; no reliable D call. Germline CDR1 SGHRS, CDR2 YFSETQ. V lost 0 bases and J 4 bases, leaving 11 bases between the germline ends. This CDR3 contains 15 residues. In nucleotides, the CDR3 is TGCGCCAGCAGCTTGGAACTGGGCGTAGGAAACACCATATATTTT. It specifies CASSLELGVGNTIYF.

The gene calls are TRBV30 and TRBJ2-7; TRBD2 matches 12 bases. This CDR3 is built from 15 residues. Germline trimming cut 3 bases from V and 2 bases from J; bases unmatched to any gene: 5. Germline values: CDR1 GTSNPN, CDR2 SVGIG (reference sequence). CDR3 loop: CAWRASGRGTYEQYF. The CDR3 nucleotides are TGTGCCTGGAGGGCTAGCGGGAGGGGGACCTACGAGCAGTACTTC. Full variable domain (missing parts from reference TRBV30 and TRBJ2-7): SQTIHQWPATLVQPVGSPLSLECTVEGTSNPNLYWYRQAAGRGLQLLFYSVGIGQISSEVPQNLSASRPQDRQFILSSKKLLLSDSGFYLCAWRASGRGTYEQYFGPGTRLTVT.

V usage is TRBV2 and J usage is TRBJ1-1; D possibly corresponds to TRBD1 (6 bases). Trimming pared 0 bases from V and 4 bases from J, leaving 12 bases between. The germline CDR1 and CDR2 sequences are SNHLY and FYNNEI. This CDR3 is built from 15 residues. The CDR3 here is CASSEARRGSTEAFF. In nucleotides, the CDR3 is TGTGCCAGCAGTGAAGCGCGCAGGGGTAGCACTGAAGCTTTCTTT.

The V gene is TRBV2, the J gene TRBJ2-1; 8 bases align to TRBD2. The V segment lost 8 bases and the J segment 6 bases; nucleotides outside the gene matches: 12. CDR3 length: 15 residues. Germline V lookup: CDR1 SNHLY, CDR2 FYNNEI. CDR3 sequence (DNA): TGTGCCAGCTCCCGGGAGGGAGGGGCCAGCAATGAGCAGTTCTTC. It translates to CASSREGGASNEQFF.

The V and J genes are TRBV28 and TRBJ1-2; TRBD1 agrees at 8 bases. The CDR3 is 14 amino acids. J gave up 2 bases and V 2 bases, and 1 base lay outside the gene matches. Germline-derived CDR1 and CDR2 are MDHEN and SYDVKM. The CDR3, as DNA: TGTGCCAGCAGTTTAACAGGGGGAAACTATGGCTACACCTTC. The encoded protein is CASSLTGGNYGYTF.

V usage is TRBV4-3 and J usage is TRBJ2-7, with D possibly TRBD1 on 6 matching bases. The CDR3 is 15 residues long. Per the germline V gene, CDR1 is LGHNA and CDR2 is YSLEER. V lost 0 bases, J lost 2 bases, and 11 bases lay in between. The CDR3: CASSQENGTPYEQYF. The CDR3 nucleotides read TGCGCCAGCAGCCAAGAAAACGGGACACCCTACGAGCAGTACTTC.

The J gene is TRBJ2-7, the V gene TRBV25-1; 12 nucleotides agree with TRBD2. Trimming removed 4 bases from V and 3 bases from J; junction bases left unmatched: 4. Germline loops: CDR1 MGHDK, CDR2 SYGVNS. The CDR3 sequence is 15 residues long. CDR3 bases: TGTGCCAGCAGTGTAGGACTAGCGGGAAGCTACGAGCAGTACTTC. This encodes CASSVGLAGSYEQYF.

This sequence joins TRBV28 and TRBJ2-5, with TRBD2 matching over 7 bases. Losses at the gene ends were 6 bases for V and 3 bases for J; bases not matched to a gene: 7. Looked up from germline, CDR1 is MDHEN and CDR2 is SYDVKM. The CDR3 loop spans 14 amino acids. Here the CDR3 DNA reads TGTGCCAGCAGACGGGGAGGGCAGAAAGAGACCCAGTACTTC. This encodes CASRRGGQKETQYF.

Points on this clone: One end of the junction does not line up with germline, which may come from a read error. The V call is TRBV30, the J call TRBJ2-1, with 11 positions matching TRBD2. Germline V CDR1 and CDR2: GTSNPN, SVGIG (reference sequence). The CDR3 spans 15 residues. CDR3: CAGSVGLAGGNEQFF. CDR3 bases: TGTGCCGGGAGTGTAGGGCTAGCGGGGGGCAATGAGCAGTTCTTC.

CDR3 DNA: TGTGCCAGTGCCGAGGGTAATCAGCCCCAGCATTTT. Its protein product is CASAEGNQPQHF. V usage is TRBV19 and J usage is TRBJ1-5; D gene unclear. Trimming stripped 8 bases from V and 4 bases from J, with 9 bases between. Germline CDR1 is LNHDA and CDR2 is SQIVND (reference sequence). The CDR3 runs to 12 residues.

The J gene is TRBJ2-3, the V gene TRBV13, with 12 bases lining up with TRBD2. The CDR3 covers 14 residues. CDR1 and CDR2 (germline): PRHDT, FYEKMQ (reference sequence). The V gene end was trimmed by 7 bases and the J gene end by 6 bases; junction bases not matched to a gene: 5. CDR3 in amino acids: CASTRTSGEDTQYF. The DNA of the CDR3 is TGTGCCAGCACCCGGACTAGCGGGGAGGATACGCAGTATTTT.